This T cell receptor (beta chain) was profiled in a study of blood T cell repertoires in COVID-19. Sequencing was performed with immunoSEQ multiplex PCR; in TCRdb, only in-frame clones are kept and a portion is missing. In the table there are about 190,000 clones, approximately 88% of which are singletons. This TCR derives from a woman aged 30 to 39 who had recovered from COVID-19. Specimen: PBMCs or T cells enriched from blood (not recorded which).

The CDR3 region has the DNA TGTGCCAGTAGGCCGACAGGGGGCGTTGAAAAACTGTTTTTT. Translation gives CASRPTGGVEKLFF. This sequence joins TRBV19 and TRBJ1-4; 10 bases are a match to TRBD1. The CDR3 sequence is 14 residues long. V lost 6 bases and J lost 7; bases outside the gene matches: 5. CDR1 and CDR2 from the germline V gene are LNHDA and SQIVND (reference sequence).